A single sample is the source of the 17 T cell receptor beta chains below, sequenced in a study of shared clonotypes between healthy human individuals. Measured with immunoSEQ multiplex PCR; TCRdb has only the in-frame clones, and not every one. The sample has 1 million to 1.3 million clones, around 78% seen once. The sample taken for sequencing was memory CD4+ T cells from PBMCs. The subset here: CD45RA-negative fraction. The receptors stem from a young man in good health. Some clones in this sample may be carry-over from other donors' samples.

The CDR3 coding sequence is TGTGCCAGCAGCTTGGAAGCGGGAGGGCAAGAGACCCAGTACTTC. It specifies CASSLEAGGQETQYF. The chain is built from TRBV5-5 and TRBJ2-5; TRBD2 matches at 10 bases. After removal of 0 bases from V and 2 bases from J, the junction contained 1 base not matched to a gene. The V gene's germline CDR1 is SGHKS and CDR2 YYEKEE (reference sequence). The CDR3 consists of 15 residues.

The chain employs TRBV5-1 and TRBJ1-4; tentative D call: TRBD1 (5 bases). The CDR3 is 15 amino acids. Germline assignment: CDR1 SGHRS and CDR2 YFSETQ. The V gene lost 4 bases and the J gene lost 5 bases, with 15 bases spanning the gap. The CDR3 DNA follows: TGCGCCAGCAGCCCTTGGGGGGGGTCCAATGAAAAACTGTTTTTT. Translated: CASSPWGGSNEKLFF.

There are many counts of this clone. This CDR3 is also generated by other DNA sequences in the sample. The chain links TRBV28 to TRBJ1-3; no clear D. The CDR3 has 12 residues. Trimming cost V 6 bases and J 1 base, with 4 bases left between them. Germline V gives CDR1 MDHEN, CDR2 SYDVKM. The chain's CDR3 is CASRSSGNTIYF. As DNA, the CDR3 is TGTGCCAGCAGGTCTTCTGGAAACACCATATATTTT.

This clone was picked up a small number of times. The chain uses TRBV27 and TRBJ2-7; D possibly corresponds to TRBD2 (6 bases). This CDR3 region has 11 residues. V was cut by 4 bases and J by 12 bases, with 13 bases left in between. Germline CDR1 is MNHEY and CDR2 is SMNVEV (reference sequence). CDR3 sequence: CASSYRGTMYF. The CDR3 DNA is TGTGCCAGCAGTTACCGGGGGACGATGTACTTC.

The chain employs TRBV4-1 and TRBJ1-5; TRBD1 is a possible D gene (6 bases). The CDR3 runs to 17 residues. Trimming shortened V by 2 bases and J by 3 bases, and 17 bases separated the two germline ends. Germline values: CDR1 MGHRA, CDR2 YSYEKL. CDR3 loop: CASSQIPGTHYNQPQHF. In DNA, the CDR3 is TGCGCCAGCAGCCAAATCCCCGGGACACATTACAATCAGCCCCAGCATTTT.

This chain links TRBV5-6 with TRBJ2-1; 7 bases agree with TRBD2. There are 13 residues in the CDR3. Unmatched junction bases numbered 1, after V lost 4 bases and J lost 3 bases. Germline CDR1 SGHDT, CDR2 YYEEEE. The CDR3 region is CASSAGVYNEQFF. CDR3 DNA: TGTGCCAGCAGCGCGGGAGTCTACAATGAGCAGTTCTTC. The variable domain in full, completed from reference TRBV5-6 and TRBJ2-1, reads DAGVTQSPTHLIKTRGQQVTLRCSPKSGHDTVSWYQQALGQGPQFIFQYYEEEERQRGNFPDRFSGHQFPNYSSELNVNALLLGDSALYLCASSAGVYNEQFFGPGTRLTVL.

The chain has TRBV7-8 and TRBJ1-2; D not resolved. Germline CDR1 is SGHVS and CDR2 is FQNEAQ. V was cut by 5 bases and J by 4 bases, with 23 bases left in between. This CDR3 is 17 amino acids long. As DNA, the CDR3 is TGTGCCAGCAGCGGTTTCAATTTTACGGACCCTAGCTATGGCTACACCTTC. This translates into CASSGFNFTDPSYGYTF.

The J gene is TRBJ1-1, the V gene TRBV2, with unresolved D. V gave up 0 bases and J gave up 2 bases, with 4 bases separating them. Germline V gene lookup returns CDR1 SNHLY and CDR2 FYNNEI. The CDR3 length is 13 residues. The CDR3 DNA sequence: TGTGCCAGCAGTGAAGCAGCAAACACTGAAGCTTTCTTT. Protein product: CASSEAANTEAFF.

CDR3 bases: TGTGCCAGCAGCGCCTACACAGGCTCTGGGGCCAACGTCCTGACTTTC. Its protein product is CASSAYTGSGANVLTF. The chain carries TRBV9 and TRBJ2-6, with D possibly TRBD1 on 5 matching bases. Trimming took 3 bases from V and 0 from J, leaving 10 bases between them. The CDR3 consists of 16 residues. CDR1 SGDLS and CDR2 YYNGEE come from the germline V gene. Filled out from reference TRBV9 and TRBJ2-6, the complete variable domain reads DSGVTQTPKHLITATGQRVTLRCSPRSGDLSVYWYQQSLDQGLQFLIQYYNGEERAKGNILERFSAQQFPDLHSELNLSSLELGDSALYFCASSAYTGSGANVLTFGAGSRLTVL.

The gene calls are TRBV5-1 and TRBJ1-2; perhaps TRBD1 as D (6 bases). The CDR3 has 17 residues. The germline V and J ends were trimmed by 0 bases and 1 base, with 16 bases remaining between them. The germline V gene encodes CDR1 SGHRS and CDR2 YFSETQ. The DNA for the CDR3 is TGCGCCAGCAGCTTGGGAGAATCAGGGGCGCTTAACTATGGCTACACCTTC. Translated: CASSLGESGALNYGYTF.

The gene calls are TRBV27 and TRBJ1-4; D not resolved. Germline assignment: CDR1 MNHEY and CDR2 SMNVEV (reference sequence). The V gene lost 0 bases and the J gene lost 0 bases, with 8 bases spanning the gap. The CDR3 spans 16 residues. The DNA of the CDR3 is TGTGCCAGCAGTTTATCGTTGGGTGCAACTAATGAAAAACTGTTTTTT. It is translated as CASSLSLGATNEKLFF. The full variable domain, with the rest looked up from reference TRBV27 and TRBJ1-4, is EAQVTQNPRYLITVTGKKLTVTCSQNMNHEYMSWYRQDPGLGLRQIYYSMNVEVTDKGDVPEGYKVSRKEKRNFPLILESPSPNQTSLYFCASSLSLGATNEKLFFGSGTQLSVL.

CDR3 nucleotides: TGTGCCAGCAGCTCGGGACTAGCGGGAGTAGGAGGAGAGACCCAGTACTTC. Amino acid sequence: CASSSGLAGVGGETQYF. The chain uses TRBV7-9 and TRBJ2-5; 14 bases are a match to TRBD2. CDR1 SEHNR and CDR2 FQNEAQ come from the germline V gene (reference sequence). The ends lost 4 bases at V and 4 bases at J; junction bases unmatched: 8. CDR3 length: 17 amino acids.

The V gene is TRBV10-2, the J gene TRBJ1-2; D is unclear. Per the germline V gene, CDR1 is WSHSY and CDR2 is SAAADI. V was trimmed by 8 bases and J by 6 bases, leaving 13 bases between them. CDR3 length: 12 amino acids. Here the CDR3 reads CASHNQEHGYTF. The CDR3 bases are TGCGCCAGCCATAACCAGGAGCATGGCTACACCTTC.

A few counts support this clone. This chain joins TRBV27 and TRBJ1-5, with D unclear. This CDR3 is 14 amino acids long. In germline, CDR1 is MNHEY, CDR2 SMNVEV (reference sequence). V dropped 5 bases and J dropped 3 bases, with 11 bases sitting between them. The CDR3, as DNA: TGTGCCAGCAGTGAAGGGTCAGTCAATCAGCCCCAGCATTTT. As protein: CASSEGSVNQPQHF.

This clone was counted only a few times. The chain is built from TRBV2 and TRBJ2-7, with 11 bases matching TRBD2. The V gene's germline CDR1 is SNHLY and CDR2 FYNNEI. Germline trimming cut 6 bases from V and 5 bases from J; bases unmatched to any gene: 9. The CDR3 is 15 amino acids. CDR3: CASRERLAGRNEQYF. As DNA, the CDR3 is TGTGCCAGCAGGGAGAGACTAGCGGGAAGGAACGAGCAGTACTTC.

For this clone: It differs at one base from a far larger clone, so likely a read error. In the same sample, other DNA sequences code for this CDR3. The chain has TRBV19 and TRBJ2-1; 9 bases line up with TRBD2. V dropped 1 base and J dropped 6; count of bases not matched to a gene: 4. The CDR3 covers 15 residues. Germline CDR1 and CDR2: LNHDA and SQIVND (reference sequence). The CDR3 DNA reads TGTGCCAGTAGTATAGGCGGGAGGGCCGGCAATGAGCAGTTCTTC. This sequence encodes CASSIGGRAGNEQFF.

The chain is built from TRBV6-6 and TRBJ1-1; possibly TRBD1 for D (6 bases). The CDR3 consists of 13 residues. CDR1 is MNHNY, CDR2 SVGAGI, per germline (reference sequence). V was clipped by 6 bases and J by 8 bases, with 16 bases between them. CDR3 sequence (DNA): TGTGCCAGCAGCTCACGCCGGACAGAAGAAGCTTTCTTT. This codes for CASSSRRTEEAFF.